Listed here is a single T cell receptor beta chain. The antigen remains undetermined. The germline V and J ends were trimmed by 2 bases and 4 bases, with 11 bases remaining between them. From germline, CDR1 is SEHNR and CDR2 FQNEAQ (reference sequence). The CDR3 covers 14 residues. The data were taken from a study of shared clonotypes between healthy human individuals. About the study: Donors, aged 18 to 49, were a couple of women and three men.

TCRdb's table, derived via immunoSEQ multiplex PCR, lists solely in-frame clones and lacks some. Of approximately 710,000 clones listed, about 92% are singletons. Study-wide points: Rarefaction analysis demonstrated incomplete sorted-subset sequencing notwithstanding large depth.

This TCR was recovered from a man aged 18 to 35 in good health. Some clones in this sample may be carry-over from other donors' samples. The V gene is TRBV7-9, the J gene TRBJ2-5; perhaps TRBD1 as D (5 bases). The sequenced sample consisted of memory CD8+ T cells from PBMCs. Subset here: CD45RO+ cells pooled with CCR7-negative TemRA cells. In DNA form, the CDR3 reads TGTGCCAGCAGCTTAATCCAGGGAAGAGAGACCCAGTACTTC. This codes for CASSLIQGRETQYF. The full variable domain, rest sourced from reference TRBV7-9 and TRBJ2-5, is DTGVSQNPRHKITKRGQNVTFRCDPISEHNRLYWYRQTLGQGPEFLTYFQNEAQLEKSRLLSDRFSAERPKGSFSTLEIQRTEQGDSAMYLCASSLIQGRETQYFGPGTRLLVL.